Presented here are 4 T cell receptor beta chains from one specimen sequenced in a study of blood T cell repertoires in COVID-19 (TCRdb year 2020). Libraries came from the immunoSEQ multiplex PCR assay. The table was pulled from immuneACCESS by TCRdb, which kept in-frame rearrangements only. Such tables lose some clones; where checked, under half of the loss comes from unresolved V genes, and the rest has no known cause. The sample records under 170,000 clones, about 80% of which are singletons. About 2% of the sample rests with the top ten. The sample was peripheral blood. The receptors derive from an older man with acute or convalescent COVID-19.

The chain joins TRBV19 to TRBJ2-7; TRBD1 aligns across 7 bases. With V trimmed by 4 bases and J by 5 bases, 5 bases remained unmatched. The germline CDR1 and CDR2 sequences are LNHDA and SQIVND (reference sequence). The CDR3 extends over 13 amino acids. The CDR3 region is CASSTDRPHEQYF. DNA for the CDR3: TGTGCCAGTAGTACGGACAGGCCCCACGAGCAGTACTTC. Combining the CDR3 with reference TRBV19 and TRBJ2-7 gives the whole variable domain DGGITQSPKYLFRKEGQNVTLSCEQNLNHDAMYWYRQDPGQGLRLIYYSQIVNDFQKGDIAEGYSVSREKKESFPLTVTSAQKNPTAFYLCASSTDRPHEQYFGPGTRLTVT.

This clone showed up just once. This rearrangement joins TRBV9 to TRBJ1-1; tentative D call: TRBD1 (5 bases). The germline CDR1 and CDR2 sequences are SGDLS and YYNGEE. With 0 bases removed from V and 2 bases from J, the gap between germline ends came to 11 bases. CDR3 length: 15 amino acids. In nucleotides, the CDR3 is TGTGCCAGCAGCGTAGGTGGGGCCCTAAACACTGAAGCTTTCTTT. Translated: CASSVGGALNTEAFF.

V and J are TRBV10-1 and TRBJ1-2; possible D gene TRBD1, 6 bases. The V end lost 1 base, the J end lost 5 bases, and 8 bases lay between the germline ends. Germline V gives CDR1 WNHNN, CDR2 SYGVQD (reference sequence). The CDR3 runs 13 residues. CDR3 region: CASSEYREYGYTF. The CDR3 region has the DNA TGCGCCAGCAGTGAGTACAGGGAATATGGCTACACCTTC.

Here the CDR3 reads CASSSLVGFEQFF. For the CDR3, the DNA is TGTGCCAGCAGCTCCCTAGTCGGCTTTGAGCAGTTCTTC. This rearrangement joins TRBV9 to TRBJ2-1, with D uncertain. Trimming took off 4 bases at V and 9 bases at J, with 14 bases between the two ends. This CDR3 is 13 amino acids long. Looked up from germline, CDR1 is SGDLS and CDR2 is YYNGEE.